This TCR beta chain was sequenced during a study of Graves' ophthalmopathy and Graves' hyperthyroidism. Study-wide results and limits: Most thyroid-expanded clonotypes exceeding 0.001 frequency were also found in blood.

Ten or more counts support this clonotype. Its antigen is not known. Looked up from germline, CDR1 is SGHRS and CDR2 is YFSETQ. This CDR3 has 14 amino acids. The V end lost 1 base, the J end lost 4 bases, and 11 bases lay between the germline ends. Included hyperthyroidism patients were aged 18 to 65 and newly diagnosed (under 2 months' duration). Exclusion applied to patients with other autoimmune diseases, uncontrolled infections, pregnancy or lactation. Diagnosis relied on clinical symptoms, serum thyroxine, TRAb, thyroid ultrasound and orbital computed tomography. The authors amplified TCR beta CDR3 regions, and they did so from RNA transcripts for repertoire sequencing. The library came from an HTBI-primed first-round RT-PCR and a second-round multiplex PCR. Each CDR3 protein is one row after TCRdb ran MiXCR on the multiplex PCR reads. The sample records some 380,000 distinct CDR3 sequences, 15% being singletons.

Sequencing was carried out using peripheral blood. The chain carries TRBV5-1 and TRBJ1-1, with unresolved D. This TCR was recovered from a woman aged 18 to 35 with stable Graves' hyperthyroidism. The CDR3 DNA is TGCGCCAGCAGCTTGCCCCAATGGGGCACTGAAGCTTTCTTT. Translated, it gives CASSLPQWGTEAFF.